Below are 12 T cell receptor beta chains sequenced from a single sample in a study of blood T cell repertoires in COVID-19. The repertoire was sequenced with immunoSEQ multiplex PCR; TCRdb's copy has only in-frame clones and lacks some. The sample lists roughly 150,000 clones; around four fifths were seen once. The sequenced material came from PBMCs or T cells enriched from blood (not recorded which). The receptors were gathered from a woman in her 50s who had recovered from COVID-19.

The chain carries TRBV19 and TRBJ1-2, with 8 bases lining up with TRBD1. The J segment lost 4 bases and the V segment lost 3 bases, leaving 10 bases of the junction unmatched. The CDR3 runs to 16 residues. Germline assignment: CDR1 LNHDA and CDR2 SQIVND (reference sequence). CDR3 sequence: CASSIARGQGIYGYTF. CDR3 sequence (DNA): TGTGCCAGTAGTATTGCCCGCGGACAGGGCATCTATGGCTACACCTTC.

This chain uses TRBV18 with TRBJ1-3; the D gene is possibly TRBD1 (6 bases). The CDR3 has 16 residues. V was pared by 5 bases and J by 0 bases, with 14 bases between. Germline V gives CDR1 KGHSH, CDR2 LQKENI. The CDR3 is CASSSPGTSSGNTIYF. CDR3 nucleotides: TGTGCCAGCTCAAGCCCCGGGACAAGCTCTGGAAACACCATATATTTT. Full variable domain (missing parts from reference TRBV18 and TRBJ1-3): NAGVMQNPRHLVRRRGQEARLRCSPMKGHSHVYWYRQLPEEGLKFMVYLQKENIIDESGMPKERFSAEFPKEGPSILRIQQVVRGDSAAYFCASSSPGTSSGNTIYFGEGSWLTVV.

V and J are TRBV7-9 and TRBJ2-5; D is unresolved. Germline assignment: CDR1 SEHNR and CDR2 FQNEAQ (reference sequence). Trimming took off 5 bases at V and 2 bases at J, with 12 bases between the two ends. The CDR3 loop spans 14 amino acids. CDR3 DNA: TGTGCCAGCAGCCCTACAGCCCTGCAAGAGACCCAGTACTTC. It encodes CASSPTALQETQYF.

This clone was picked up a small number of times. The gene calls are TRBV6-1 and TRBJ1-1, with 8 bases matching TRBD1. V was pared by 3 bases and J by 4 bases, with 10 bases of the junction left unmatched. This CDR3 is 16 amino acids long. Germline CDR1 MNHNS, CDR2 SASEGT. The CDR3 protein is CASSDAGTGGGTEAFF. DNA of the CDR3: TGTGCCAGCAGTGATGCCGGGACAGGTGGCGGCACTGAAGCTTTCTTT.

The rearrangement uses TRBV19 and TRBJ1-1; weak D call: TRBD1 (6 bases). This CDR3 contains 15 residues. Between the trimmed V and J ends, which lost 5 bases and 0 bases, there was a span of 13 bases. Germline V gene data show CDR1 as LNHDA and CDR2 as SQIVND (reference sequence). The CDR3 here is CASSLDRGMNTEAFF. In DNA, the CDR3 is TGTGCCAGTAGTCTGGACAGAGGAATGAACACTGAAGCTTTCTTT.

V and J are TRBV28 and TRBJ2-5; 7 bases are a match to TRBD2. V dropped 5 bases and J dropped 1; count of bases not matched to a gene: 4. The CDR3 runs 14 residues. Germline lookup yields CDR1 MDHEN and CDR2 SYDVKM. CDR3 in DNA: TGTGCCAGCAGTCCCCCTAGCGGCCAAGAGACCCAGTACTTC. It encodes CASSPPSGQETQYF. The full variable domain, rest sourced from reference TRBV28 and TRBJ2-5, is DVKVTQSSRYLVKRTGEKVFLECVQDMDHENMFWYRQDPGLGLRLIYFSYDVKMKEKGDIPEGYSVSREKKERFSLILESASTNQTSMYLCASSPPSGQETQYFGPGTRLLVL.

This chain connects TRBV7-8 to TRBJ2-7, with D perhaps TRBD1 (5 bases). CDR1 is SGHVS and CDR2 is FQNEAQ in the germline V gene. Trimming shortened V by 5 bases and J by 9 bases, and 17 bases separated the two germline ends. There are 13 residues in the CDR3. CDR3 sequence reads: CASSKDSPEAQYF. CDR3 DNA sequence: TGTGCCAGCAGCAAAGACAGCCCAGAGGCGCAGTACTTC.

The rearrangement joins TRBV21-1 to TRBJ2-7; the D call of TRBD2 is as the table states it, not checked on the DNA. TRBV21-1 is termed a pseudogene. There are 16 residues in the CDR3. CDR3: CASSSLLAGVGYEQYV. CDR3 coding DNA: TGTGCCAGCAGCAGTTTACTAGCGGGGGTTGGATACGAGCAGTACGTC.

This clone was picked up many times. The chain combines TRBV6-6 with TRBJ2-7; D not certain. The CDR3 runs to 11 residues. Germline V CDR1 and CDR2: MNHNY, SVGAGI (reference sequence). Trimming cost V 6 bases and J 3 bases, with 6 bases left between them. The CDR3 DNA reads as TGTGCCAGCAGCCAACTCTACGAGCAGTACTTC. This encodes CASSQLYEQYF.

V is TRBV7-8 and J is TRBJ1-4; D not certain. Deletions cut 5 bases from V and 8 bases from J, with 6 bases between. CDR3 length equals 11 residues. Germline lookup yields CDR1 SGHVS and CDR2 FQNEAQ. The CDR3 is CASSPGEKLFF. CDR3 sequence (DNA): TGTGCCAGCAGCCCCGGGGAAAAACTGTTTTTT.

This chain joins TRBV19 and TRBJ2-3; tentative D call: TRBD1 (6 bases). The CDR3 covers 14 residues. Germline V gives CDR1 LNHDA, CDR2 SQIVND (reference sequence). V lost 6 bases, J lost 3 bases, and 13 bases lay in between. The CDR3 nucleotides read TGTGCCAGTAGCCCAGGGGTCGGAACAGATACGCAGTATTTT. Amino acid sequence: CASSPGVGTDTQYF.

The chain uses TRBV19 and TRBJ1-2; TRBD1 matches at 9 bases. The V and J ends lost 3 bases and 3 bases, in that order; junction bases with no gene match: 5. The V gene's germline CDR1 is LNHDA and CDR2 SQIVND (reference sequence). There are 15 residues in the CDR3. The CDR3 DNA reads as TGTGCCAGTAGTATCGGGACAGGGAACTACTATGGCTACACCTTC. Its protein product is CASSIGTGNYYGYTF.